Sequencing of this TCR beta chain was carried out in a study of long-term antiretroviral therapy in people with HIV. Samples were assayed with immunoSEQ v3.0 at survey level. Measured with immunoSEQ multiplex PCR; TCRdb has only the in-frame clones, and not every one. The sample holds 7,500 to 8,500 clones, over 70% seen once. CDR1 is MNHEY and CDR2 is SMNVEV in the germline V gene (reference sequence). Trimming took 3 bases from V and 3 from J; bases not matched to a gene: 7. The CDR3 has 15 residues. The material was unsorted PBMCs, obtained 2.5 to 2.7 years before starting antiretroviral therapy. The V gene is TRBV27, the J gene TRBJ2-7; 8 positions match TRBD2. The receptor was derived from a man aged 40-49 years with HIV. CDR3 DNA: TGTGCCAGCAGTTTCGGGGGGGCTCTCATCTACGAGCAGTACTTC. This encodes CASSFGGALIYEQYF.